These 26 T cell receptor beta chains were all obtained from the same sample, sequenced in a study of cytomegalovirus exposure and HLA in healthy donors. Amplification used 60 Vbeta primers and 13 Jbeta primers. This table comes from immunoSEQ multiplex PCR, and its TCRdb copy is limited to in-frame clones, with some not included. The sample holds under 200,000 clones, 68% seen once. Sequencing used PBMCs. Source of these receptors: a man aged 50 or older in good health and CMV-seronegative.

The J gene is TRBJ2-7, the V gene TRBV19; TRBD2 aligns across 7 bases. The germline V gene encodes CDR1 LNHDA and CDR2 SQIVND (reference sequence). This CDR3 spans 16 amino acids. J gave up 2 bases and V 2 bases, and 9 bases lay outside the gene matches. DNA of the CDR3: TGTGCCAGTAGTATATGGCCCGGGGGGTGGACCTACGAGCAGTACTTC. Its protein product is CASSIWPGGWTYEQYF. Drawing the rest from reference TRBV19 and TRBJ2-7, the complete variable domain is DGGITQSPKYLFRKEGQNVTLSCEQNLNHDAMYWYRQDPGQGLRLIYYSQIVNDFQKGDIAEGYSVSREKKESFPLTVTSAQKNPTAFYLCASSIWPGGWTYEQYFGPGTRLTVT.

The chain is built from TRBV6-5 and TRBJ1-2, with TRBD1 identical over 9 bases. Germline CDR1 MNHEY, CDR2 SVGAGI. V shed 4 bases and J 2 bases; nucleotides not matched to a gene: 5. The CDR3 contains 15 residues. CDR3 nucleotides: TGTGCCAGCAGTTCAGGCGGGACAGGGAACTATGGCTACACCTTC. This codes for CASSSGGTGNYGYTF.

This chain links TRBV19 with TRBJ1-4; D possibly corresponds to TRBD1 (6 bases). The CDR3 runs 13 residues. With 8 bases removed from V and 7 bases from J, the gap between germline ends came to 14 bases. Germline lookup yields CDR1 LNHDA and CDR2 SQIVND (reference sequence). The CDR3, as DNA: TGTGCCAGTCGAGGACAGATCTCTGAAAAACTGTTTTTT. Translation: CASRGQISEKLFF.

This rearrangement joins TRBV6-1 to TRBJ2-7, with D perhaps TRBD2 (5 bases). Trimming removed 0 bases from V and 5 bases from J, with 8 bases in between. From germline, CDR1 is MNHNS and CDR2 SASEGT. This CDR3 is 13 amino acids long. This chain's CDR3 is CASSEARRHEQYF. Here the CDR3 DNA reads TGTGCCAGCAGTGAAGCGAGGAGGCACGAGCAGTACTTC.

This clone was seen only a few times. The J gene is TRBJ1-2, the V gene TRBV6-5, with TRBD1 identical over 8 bases. Germline V gene data show CDR1 as MNHEY and CDR2 as SVGAGI. Trimming took 4 bases from V and 4 from J; bases not matched to a gene: 5. This CDR3 spans 14 amino acids. This CDR3 is CASSSGQVSYGYTF. For the CDR3, the DNA is TGTGCCAGCAGTTCGGGACAGGTCTCCTATGGCTACACCTTC.

The V call is TRBV9, the J call TRBJ2-7; TRBD2 agrees at 8 bases. V dropped 0 bases and J dropped 1; count of bases not matched to a gene: 6. Per the germline V gene, CDR1 is SGDLS and CDR2 is YYNGEE. The CDR3 contains 16 residues. The CDR3 DNA reads as TGTGCCAGCAGCGTAGATTCCGGGGGGGGATCCTACGAGCAGTACTTC. Residues: CASSVDSGGGSYEQYF.

The V gene is TRBV6-1, the J gene TRBJ2-7; 10 bases map to TRBD1. Germline V gene lookup returns CDR1 MNHNS and CDR2 SASEGT. The V gene end was trimmed by 4 bases and the J gene end by 2 bases; junction bases not matched to a gene: 5. CDR3 length: 15 residues. CDR3 nucleotides: TGTGCCAGCAGTGGACAGGGGGCAAAAACCTACGAGCAGTACTTC. Amino acid sequence: CASSGQGAKTYEQYF.

There are a few counts of this clone. The chain carries TRBV4-1 and TRBJ2-5, with TRBD2 matching over 12 bases. J was trimmed by 2 bases and V by 1 base; bases with no gene match: 8. Germline V CDR1 and CDR2: MGHRA, YSYEKL. This CDR3 spans 18 amino acids. This chain's CDR3 is CASSQGVLAGGLQETQYF. CDR3 nucleotide sequence: TGCGCCAGCAGCCAAGGGGTCCTAGCGGGGGGGTTGCAAGAGACCCAGTACTTC.

J is TRBJ2-7 and V is TRBV2; D remains unclear. The CDR3 loop spans 12 amino acids. CDR1 is SNHLY, CDR2 FYNNEI, per germline. Trimming cost V 4 bases and J 3 bases, with 7 bases left between them. The CDR3 loop reads CASSVTGYEQYF. The CDR3 region has the DNA TGTGCCAGCAGTGTAACGGGCTACGAGCAGTACTTC.

The chain carries TRBV27 and TRBJ2-1; 13 bases map to TRBD2. This CDR3 contains 14 residues. V lost 6 bases, J lost 9 bases, and 5 bases stayed unmatched. Germline V gives CDR1 MNHEY, CDR2 SMNVEV (reference sequence). The CDR3 region is CASRRLAGGGEQFF. CDR3 nucleotides: TGTGCCAGCAGGAGACTAGCGGGGGGTGGTGAGCAGTTCTTC.

The gene calls are TRBV6-5 and TRBJ1-1; 11 bases are shared with TRBD1. CDR1 is MNHEY and CDR2 is SVGAGI in the germline V gene. The V segment lost 4 bases and the J segment 3 bases; nucleotides outside the gene matches: 7. CDR3 size: 16 residues. This chain's CDR3 is CASSSRDRGWDTEAFF. The CDR3 DNA follows: TGTGCCAGCAGTTCCCGGGACAGGGGGTGGGACACTGAAGCTTTCTTT.

As concerns this clone: The identical CDR3 is also encoded by other nucleotide sequences in the sample. J is TRBJ2-1 and V is TRBV29-1, with 8 bases fitting TRBD2. CDR3 size: 17 residues. The V gene's germline CDR1 is SQVTM and CDR2 ANQGSEA. V trimming: 4 bases; J trimming: 0 bases; junction bases outside the gene matches: 11. This CDR3 is CSVVRLAGGLSYNEQFF. The CDR3 DNA sequence: TGCAGCGTTGTTCGGCTAGCGGGCGGACTCTCCTACAATGAGCAGTTCTTC.

This clone was counted once. The rearrangement joins TRBV5-1 to TRBJ1-6; TRBD1 matches 7 bases. CDR1 and CDR2 from the germline V gene are SGHRS and YFSETQ. Germline trimming cut 0 bases from V and 9 bases from J; bases unmatched to any gene: 6. This CDR3 contains 15 residues. DNA for the CDR3: TGCGCCAGCAGCTTGGCCAGGGGGATCCGTTCACCCCTCCACTTT. It encodes CASSLARGIRSPLHF.

In its sample, this clone was seen once. The rearrangement uses TRBV7-2 and TRBJ2-5; 7 bases are shared with TRBD1. The CDR3 loop spans 16 amino acids. Trimming took 5 bases from V and 2 from J; bases not matched to a gene: 11. Germline lookup yields CDR1 SGHTA and CDR2 FQGNSA. The CDR3 protein is CASSPSVGGSQETQYF. Written as DNA, the CDR3 is TGTGCCAGCAGCCCAAGTGTAGGGGGCTCGCAAGAGACCCAGTACTTC.

This chain links TRBV7-2 with TRBJ2-7, with TRBD1 matching over 7 bases. The ends lost 3 bases at V and 3 bases at J; junction bases unmatched: 8. Germline CDR1 is SGHTA and CDR2 is FQGNSA. The CDR3 is made up of 15 amino acids. The CDR3 DNA sequence: TGTGCCAGCAGCTTCCGACAGGGAACGAACTACGAGCAGTACTTC. Protein sequence: CASSFRQGTNYEQYF.

This clone has a single count. V gene TRBV18 combines with J gene TRBJ1-2; perhaps TRBD1 as D (6 bases). V lost 3 bases to trimming and J lost 4 bases, with 9 bases between them. The CDR3 is 13 amino acids. The V gene's germline CDR1 is KGHSH and CDR2 LQKENI. The CDR3 loop reads CASSPGGAYGYTF. The CDR3 DNA is TGTGCCAGCTCACCGGGGGGGGCCTATGGCTACACCTTC.

This clone was counted a few times. The rearrangement links TRBV11-2 to TRBJ1-2; a possible D gene is TRBD1 (6 bases). From germline, CDR1 is SGHAT and CDR2 FQNNGV. Trimming removed 1 base at V and 8 bases at J, with 20 bases between. The CDR3 totals 16 residues. CDR3 residues: CASSLGDWGGAGGYTF. DNA for the CDR3: TGTGCCAGCAGCTTAGGGGATTGGGGGGGCGCGGGAGGCTACACCTTC.

This sequence joins TRBV7-9 and TRBJ1-1; perhaps TRBD1 as D (6 bases). The ends were cut back, 3 bases at V and 5 bases at J, with 22 bases in the middle. The CDR3 has 17 amino acids. Germline lookup yields CDR1 SEHNR and CDR2 FQNEAQ (reference sequence). As DNA, the CDR3 is TGTGCCAGCAGCTTGCAGGGGACAAGGGAATTAGGGACTGAAGCTTTCTTT. Its protein product is CASSLQGTRELGTEAFF.

The gene calls are TRBV4-1 and TRBJ2-7, with 7 positions matching TRBD1. Germline V CDR1 and CDR2: MGHRA, YSYEKL. V was clipped by 2 bases and J by 1 base; unmatched bases: 11. This CDR3 region has 17 residues. The CDR3 nucleotides read TGCGCCAGCAGCCAAAAGGGGGCCAGGGGCGTTTCCTACGAGCAGTACTTC. It is translated as CASSQKGARGVSYEQYF.

The chain has TRBV12-5 and TRBJ2-1; TRBD2 is a possible D gene (6 bases). Germline CDR1 LGHNT, CDR2 FRNRAP. The V end was cut by 4 bases, the J end by 6 bases, with 10 bases between. The CDR3 length is 13 residues. Here the CDR3 DNA reads TGTGCTAGTGGTTCCTCCGGGGGCAATGAGCAGTTCTTC. Translated, it gives CASGSSGGNEQFF.

CDR3 DNA sequence: TGTGCCAGTAGTACGACGGTGACAGGGGCCTCCTACGAGCAGTACTTC. It is translated as CASSTTVTGASYEQYF. The V call is TRBV19, the J call TRBJ2-7; 8 bases align to TRBD1. V was pared by 4 bases and J by 0 bases, with 8 bases of the junction left unmatched. CDR1 is LNHDA, CDR2 SQIVND, per germline (reference sequence). CDR3 size: 16 residues.

V is TRBV29-1 and J is TRBJ2-7; 9 nucleotides line up with TRBD1. V trimming: 6 bases; J trimming: 5 bases; junction bases outside the gene matches: 11. The V gene's germline CDR1 is SQVTM and CDR2 ANQGSEA. The CDR3 is 14 amino acids. The CDR3 coding sequence is TGCAGCGTGCGACGGGACAGGGAGTTGGACGAGCAGTACTTC. Its protein product is CSVRRDRELDEQYF.

The chain recombines TRBV19 with TRBJ1-4; 7 bases match TRBD1. Trimming cost V 6 bases and J 8 bases; bases outside gene matches: 12. This CDR3 has 15 amino acids. In germline, CDR1 is LNHDA, CDR2 SQIVND (reference sequence). The CDR3 coding sequence is TGTGCCAGTAGGCCCGCCGACAGGGTTGGGGAAAAACTGTTTTTT. Translation gives CASRPADRVGEKLFF. The full variable domain, completed using reference TRBV19 and TRBJ1-4, is DGGITQSPKYLFRKEGQNVTLSCEQNLNHDAMYWYRQDPGQGLRLIYYSQIVNDFQKGDIAEGYSVSREKKESFPLTVTSAQKNPTAFYLCASRPADRVGEKLFFGSGTQLSVL.

The V and J genes are TRBV7-3 and TRBJ2-2; 7 bases match TRBD2. Per germline, CDR1 SGHTA and CDR2 FQGTGA. The CDR3 is 16 amino acids. J was trimmed by 4 bases and V by 4 bases; bases with no gene match: 9. CDR3 region: CASSSFASGATGELFF. The CDR3 bases are TGTGCCAGCAGCTCCTTCGCTAGCGGAGCCACCGGGGAGCTGTTTTTT.

This chain uses TRBV27 with TRBJ1-4, with 8 bases lining up with TRBD1. The J segment lost 8 bases and the V segment lost 5 bases, leaving 13 bases of the junction unmatched. The CDR3 is 16 amino acids. Germline CDR1 MNHEY, CDR2 SMNVEV (reference sequence). The DNA for the CDR3 is TGTGCCAGCAGTCCAGGGACAGGCCAAGCGGGGGAAAAACTGTTTTTT. Translation: CASSPGTGQAGEKLFF.

This chain links TRBV28 with TRBJ2-7; D ambiguous. V was pared by 11 bases and J by 1 base, with 15 bases between. The CDR3 is 13 amino acids. Germline V gene sequence: CDR1 MDHEN, CDR2 SYDVKM. The DNA of the CDR3 is TGTGCCTCTTCCAACGACAATTCCTACGAGCAGTACTTC. Translating it yields CASSNDNSYEQYF.